Detailed here is one TCR beta chain. The junction departs from the called germline gene at one end, perhaps through a read error. The data were taken from a study of blood T cell repertoires in COVID-19. About the research overall: There were acute and convalescent COVID-19 samples, and they came from the United States, Italy and Spain. In each case, the material was cDNA or gDNA derived from T cells, B-cell-depleted T cells, or PBMCs.

In the authors' workflow: From reference gene primer amplification, estimates of nucleated cell counts were derived. Some clones are missing from TCRdb's copy, which holds only in-frame ones; the method was immunoSEQ multiplex PCR. The V and J calls and the clone size are those of that table, but D and trimming were determined from the DNA. The repertoire holds approximately 160,000 clones, approximately 88% seen once, with 8% to 9.5% in the top ten. The germline V gene has CDR1 SSHAT and CDR2 FNYEAQ (reference sequence). CDR3 length: 13 amino acids. Sequencing was done on a sample of peripheral blood. The receptor comes from a woman of 80 years or more with active or convalescent COVID-19. The chain links TRBV7-7 to TRBJ1-1; D is unresolved. The CDR3 DNA is TGTGCTAGCAGCTTATCAATGAACACTGAAGCTTTCTTT. Protein product: CASSLSMNTEAFF.